These 21 T cell receptor beta chains came from one sample sequenced in a study of glioma-infiltrating T cells. The iRepertoire nested amplicon-rescue multiplex PCR amplified TCR alpha and beta CDR3s from RNA. TCRdb ran MiXCR on the multiplex PCR reads and lists one entry per CDR3 protein. The table shows around 93,000 distinct CDR3 sequences, with 35% to 50% occurring only once. The sample comprised glioma tissue, nonneoplastic brain tissue, or PBMCs (not recorded which). All receptors derive from a human donor with low-grade glioma or glioblastoma, undergoing nonglioma brain surgery, or in good health (not recorded which).

Notes on this clonotype: This may come from a read error, since a much larger clone is one base off. This chain connects TRBV2 to TRBJ1-3; a weak D match, TRBD1 (5 bases). The CDR3 has 16 amino acids. CDR1 is SNHLY and CDR2 is FYNNEI in the germline V gene. Here the CDR3 DNA reads TGTGCCAGCAGTGAAAGGGGACTGGACTCTGTAAACACCATATATTTT. Its translation: CASSERGLDSVNTIYF. Together with reference TRBV2 and TRBJ1-3, the CDR3 gives the full variable domain: EPEVTQTPSHQVTQMGQEVILRCVPISNHLYFYWYRQILGQKVEFLVSFYNNEISEKSEIFDDQFSVERPDGSNFTLKIRSTKLEDSAMYFCASSERGLDSVNTIYFGEGSWLTVV.

To note about this clonotype: A much larger clone differs from this one at a single base, so this may be a read error. The chain employs TRBV2 and TRBJ1-5; the D gene is possibly TRBD1 (5 bases). CDR1 and CDR2 from the germline V gene are SNHLY and FYNNEI. Trimming removed 1 base from V and 10 bases from J, with 23 bases in between. There are 17 residues in the CDR3. The CDR3 sequence: CASSEEGTGTPVSPQHF. The CDR3 DNA follows: TGTGCCAGCAGTGAAGAGGGGACCGGGACGCCTGTCAGCCCCCAGCATTTT.

The chain joins TRBV27 to TRBJ1-5, with D maybe TRBD1 (6 bases). The ends were cut back, 3 bases at V and 7 bases at J, with 19 bases in the middle. Germline V gene lookup returns CDR1 MNHEY and CDR2 SMNVEV (reference sequence). The CDR3 runs to 16 residues. The CDR3 DNA sequence: TGTGCCAGCAGTTTGATCGGGGGGGCTGTTGGGCAGCCCCAGCATTTT. It encodes CASSLIGGAVGQPQHF.

This clonotype was recorded a few times. The chain joins TRBV20-1 to TRBJ2-1; D tentatively fits TRBD1 or TRBD2 (5 bases each). Trimming shortened V by 6 bases and J by 12 bases, and 18 bases separated the two germline ends. This CDR3 region has 12 residues. Per germline, CDR1 DFQATT and CDR2 SNEGSKA (reference sequence). The CDR3 spells CSAKGTEDGQFF. The CDR3 region has the DNA TGCAGTGCAAAAGGGACGGAGGATGGGCAGTTCTTC.

Points on this clonotype: With a much larger clone just one base away, this may be a read error. A read error is likely, as this CDR3 ends without the conserved phenylalanine or tryptophan. V gene TRBV7-4 combines with J gene TRBJ2-5; D not certain. Trimming left V 2 bases short and J 3 bases short, with 7 bases between. The CDR3 has 13 residues. Germline values: CDR1 SGHVT, CDR2 SQSDAQ. The CDR3 sequence is CASSLYVEETQYY. The DNA for the CDR3 is TGTGCCAGCAGCTTATATGTAGAAGAGACCCAGTACTAC.

In its sample, this clonotype was seen many times. The chain uses TRBV20-1 and TRBJ2-1; D ambiguous. This CDR3 comprises 13 residues. CDR1 and CDR2 (germline): DFQATT, SNEGSKA (reference sequence). Trimming shortened V by 7 bases and J by 6 bases, and 16 bases separated the two germline ends. This CDR3 is CSETDPGFNEQFF. The CDR3 DNA follows: TGCAGTGAAACGGACCCAGGCTTCAATGAGCAGTTCTTC.

The sample holds many counts of this clonotype. The chain has TRBV13 and TRBJ1-1; TRBD1 is a possible D gene (6 bases). There are 15 residues in the CDR3. With 0 bases removed from V and 0 bases from J, the gap between germline ends came to 8 bases. Germline lookup yields CDR1 PRHDT and CDR2 FYEKMQ (reference sequence). Here the CDR3 DNA reads TGTGCCAGCAGCTTAGGTAGGGGGATGAACACTGAAGCTTTCTTT. It yields the protein CASSLGRGMNTEAFF.

About this clonotype itself: With a much larger clone just one base away, this may be a read error. V usage is TRBV12-3 or TRBV12-4 and J usage is TRBJ1-2; D is unresolved. Trimming shortened V by 3 bases and J by 4 bases, and 9 bases separated the two germline ends. The CDR3 sequence is 13 residues long. CDR3 loop: CASSFPPSYGYTF. The CDR3 DNA is TGTGCCAGCAGTTTCCCACCGAGCTATGGCTACACCTTC.

This clonotype appeared many times. The chain is built from TRBV11-3 and TRBJ2-7; D might be TRBD1 or TRBD2, each matching 5 bases. This CDR3 has 14 amino acids. Trimming took 5 bases from V and 2 from J, leaving 13 bases between them. Germline CDR1 and CDR2: SGHNT and YENEEA. CDR3 sequence (DNA): TGTGCCAGCAGCACCGGGACGGGACCCTACGAGCAGTACTTC. Protein sequence: CASSTGTGPYEQYF.

This clonotype was seen repeatedly, ten times or more. The chain has TRBV12-3 or TRBV12-4 and TRBJ1-1; D unresolved. The CDR3 totals 13 residues. Trimming stripped 2 bases from V and 5 bases from J, with 9 bases between. The CDR3 here is CASSLQARTEAFF. CDR3 DNA: TGTGCCAGCAGTTTACAGGCTCGGACTGAAGCTTTCTTT.

The sample holds a few counts of this clonotype. The chain recombines TRBV12-3 or TRBV12-4 with TRBJ2-7; 12 bases map to TRBD2. Trimming cost V 4 bases and J 3 bases; bases outside gene matches: 1. This CDR3 is 14 amino acids long. The CDR3: CASSWTSGNYEQYF. In nucleotides, the CDR3 is TGTGCCAGCAGTTGGACTAGCGGGAACTACGAGCAGTACTTC.

This chain links TRBV28 with TRBJ2-1; D is possibly TRBD2 (5 bases). The V gene's germline CDR1 is MDHEN and CDR2 SYDVKM. Trimming cost V 9 bases and J 8 bases, with 20 bases left between them. The CDR3 has 14 residues. CDR3 in amino acids: CASTGNSDSDEQFF. CDR3 in DNA: TGTGCCAGTACCGGGAATAGTGATTCGGATGAGCAGTTCTTC.

The table lists this clonotype with many counts. The chain links TRBV10-3 to TRBJ2-7; 10 bases are a match to TRBD1. CDR1 and CDR2 from the germline V gene are ENHRY and SYGVKD. With V trimmed by 6 bases and J by 2 bases, 4 bases remained unmatched. The length of the CDR3 is 14 residues. DNA for the CDR3: TGTGCCATCAGACGGACAGGGGGAACCTACGAGCAGTACTTC. Encoded protein: CAIRRTGGTYEQYF.

In the case of this clonotype: This may be a read error, as it is one base from a much larger clone. The gene calls are TRBV29-1 and TRBJ2-7; 12 nucleotides match TRBD2. The CDR3 is 12 residues long. CDR1 and CDR2 from the germline V gene are SQVTM and ANQGSEA. V lost 6 bases, J lost 5 bases, and 2 bases stayed unmatched. CDR3 amino acids: CSVRTSGNEQYF. In nucleotides, the CDR3 is TGCAGCGTGCGGACTAGCGGGAACGAGCAGTACTTC.

Ten or more counts support this clonotype. A junction boundary mismatches the germline segment, possibly from a read error. The gene calls are TRBV20-1 and TRBJ2-1, with 8 nucleotides matching TRBD2. CDR3 size: 15 residues. The germline V gene encodes CDR1 DFQATT and CDR2 SNEGSKA (reference sequence). The CDR3 coding sequence is TGCAGTGCACCTCGACTAGCGCAATCCTACAATGAGCAGCTCTTC. It translates to CSAPRLAQSYNEQLF.

Relative to its sample, this clonotype is medium-sized. The V and J genes are TRBV4-1 and TRBJ2-5, with D perhaps TRBD1 or TRBD2 (6 bases each). The V end lost 0 bases, the J end lost 2 bases, and 16 bases lay between the germline ends. CDR1 and CDR2 (germline): MGHRA, YSYEKL. CDR3 length: 17 residues. CDR3 in DNA: TGCGCCAGCAGCCAAGATCTTCCGTCGGGGGCTCAAGAGACCCAGTACTTC. This translates into CASSQDLPSGAQETQYF.

Turning to this clonotype: It may be a read error: a sequence one base away is much more abundant. The chain is built from TRBV5-4 and TRBJ2-1; D remains unclear. Germline V gene sequence: CDR1 SGHNT, CDR2 YYREEE (reference sequence). The CDR3 covers 14 residues. In DNA form, the CDR3 reads TGTGCCCGCAGCTTGGCCGGGCCGGACAATGAGCAGTTCTTC. Its translation is CARSLAGPDNEQFF.

As for this clonotype: This may come from a read error, since a much larger clone is one base off. V and J are TRBV3-1 and TRBJ2-3; the D gene is possibly TRBD2 (7 bases). The CDR3 consists of 15 residues. With 5 bases removed from V and 5 bases from J, the gap between germline ends came to 17 bases. CDR1 and CDR2 (germline): LGHDT, YNNKEL (reference sequence). CDR3 coding DNA: TGTGCCAGCAGCGATAGGGGGAGGGCCGGAGATACGCAGTATTTT. This translates into CASSDRGRAGDTQYF.

This clonotype has at least ten counts. This may arise from a read error, as a much more abundant clone is one base away. V and J are TRBV7-9 and TRBJ2-1; possible D gene TRBD2, 5 bases. This CDR3 has 13 amino acids. Per the germline V gene, CDR1 is SEHNR and CDR2 is FQNEAQ (reference sequence). The CDR3 DNA is TGTGCCAGCAGAAGGGCTAGCTACGATGAGCAGTTCTTC. Protein: CASRRASYDEQFF. Full variable domain (outside the CDR3, taken from reference TRBV7-9 and TRBJ2-1): DTGVSQNPRHKITKRGQNVTFRCDPISEHNRLYWYRQTLGQGPEFLTYFQNEAQLEKSRLLSDRFSAERPKGSFSTLEIQRTEQGDSAMYLCASRRASYDEQFFGPGTRLTVL.

The genes are TRBV27 and TRBJ2-7; D remains unclear. CDR3 length equals 14 residues. Germline CDR1 MNHEY, CDR2 SMNVEV (reference sequence). Deletions cut 3 bases from V and 5 bases from J, with 14 bases between. The CDR3 region has the DNA TGTGCCAGCAGTTTCTCGTTTCCCTACAACGAGCAGTACTTC. It codes for CASSFSFPYNEQYF.

The chain recombines TRBV6-2 or TRBV6-3 with TRBJ2-1; D not certain. Germline CDR1 and CDR2: MNHEY and SVGEGT. The V and J ends lost 8 bases and 9 bases respectively, with 8 bases between them. The CDR3 length is 10 residues. In DNA, the CDR3 is TGTGCCAGCTTAGATGGTGAGCAGTTCTTC. It translates to CASLDGEQFF.